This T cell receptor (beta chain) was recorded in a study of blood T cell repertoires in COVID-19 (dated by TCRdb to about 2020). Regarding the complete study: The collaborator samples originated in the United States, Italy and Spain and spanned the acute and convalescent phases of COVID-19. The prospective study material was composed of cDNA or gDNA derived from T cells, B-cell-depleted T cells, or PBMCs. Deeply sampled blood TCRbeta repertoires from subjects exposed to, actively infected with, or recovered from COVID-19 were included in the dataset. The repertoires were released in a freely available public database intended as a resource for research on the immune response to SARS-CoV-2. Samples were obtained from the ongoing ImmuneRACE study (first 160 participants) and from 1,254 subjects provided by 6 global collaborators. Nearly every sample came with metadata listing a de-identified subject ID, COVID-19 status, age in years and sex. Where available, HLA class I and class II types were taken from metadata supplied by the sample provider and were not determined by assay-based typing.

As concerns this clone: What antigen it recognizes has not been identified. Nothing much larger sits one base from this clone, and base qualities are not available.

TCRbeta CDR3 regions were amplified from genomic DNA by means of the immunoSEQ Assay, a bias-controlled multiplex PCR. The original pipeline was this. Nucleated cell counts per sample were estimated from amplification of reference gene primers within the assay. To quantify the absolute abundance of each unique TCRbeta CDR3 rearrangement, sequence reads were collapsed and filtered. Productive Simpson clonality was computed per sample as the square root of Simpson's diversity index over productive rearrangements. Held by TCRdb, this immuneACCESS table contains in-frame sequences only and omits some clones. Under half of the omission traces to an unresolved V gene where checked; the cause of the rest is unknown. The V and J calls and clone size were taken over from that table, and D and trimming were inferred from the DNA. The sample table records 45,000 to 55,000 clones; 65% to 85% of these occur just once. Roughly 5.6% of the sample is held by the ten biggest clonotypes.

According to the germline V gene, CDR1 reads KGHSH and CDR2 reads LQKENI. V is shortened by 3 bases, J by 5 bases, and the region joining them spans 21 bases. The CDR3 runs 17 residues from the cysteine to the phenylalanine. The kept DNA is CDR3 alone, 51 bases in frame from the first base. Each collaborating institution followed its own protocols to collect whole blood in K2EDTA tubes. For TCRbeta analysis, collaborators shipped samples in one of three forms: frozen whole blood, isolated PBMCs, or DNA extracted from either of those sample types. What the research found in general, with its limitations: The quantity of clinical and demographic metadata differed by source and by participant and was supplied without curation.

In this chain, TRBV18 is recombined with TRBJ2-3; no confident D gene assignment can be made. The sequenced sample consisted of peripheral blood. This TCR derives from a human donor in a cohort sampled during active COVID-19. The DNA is TGTGCCAGCTCACCTACCCGTAGCCTACGGGTAGGAGATACGCAGTATTTT. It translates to CASSPTRSLRVGDTQYF.